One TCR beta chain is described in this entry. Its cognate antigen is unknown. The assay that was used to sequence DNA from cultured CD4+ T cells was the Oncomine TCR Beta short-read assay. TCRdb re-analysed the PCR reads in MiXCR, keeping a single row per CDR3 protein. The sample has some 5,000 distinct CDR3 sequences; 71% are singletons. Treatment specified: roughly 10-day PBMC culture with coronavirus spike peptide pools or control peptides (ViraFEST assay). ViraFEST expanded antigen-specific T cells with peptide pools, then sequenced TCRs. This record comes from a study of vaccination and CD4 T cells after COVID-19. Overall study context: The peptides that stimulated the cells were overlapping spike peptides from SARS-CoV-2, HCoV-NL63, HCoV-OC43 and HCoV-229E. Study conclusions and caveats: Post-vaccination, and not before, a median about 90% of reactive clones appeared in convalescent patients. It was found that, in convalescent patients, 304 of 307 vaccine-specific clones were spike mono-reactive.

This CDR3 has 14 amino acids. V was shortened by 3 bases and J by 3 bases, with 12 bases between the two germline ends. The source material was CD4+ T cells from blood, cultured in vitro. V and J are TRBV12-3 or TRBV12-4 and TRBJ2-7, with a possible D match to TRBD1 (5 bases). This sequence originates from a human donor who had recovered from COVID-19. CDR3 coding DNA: TGTGCCAGCAGTTTCAGGGTCCCCGACTACGAGCAGTACTTC. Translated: CASSFRVPDYEQYF.